The rows below give T cell receptor beta chains drawn from one sample of a study of OX40 agonist ivuxolimab in advanced cancers. TCRdb's table, derived via immunoSEQ multiplex PCR, lists solely in-frame clones and lacks some. Of 25,000 to 35,000 clones in the sample, around four fifths were seen once. Sequenced here: CD4+ or CD8+ T cells sorted from blood, sampled in a trial of the OX40 agonist ivuxolimab. The receptors derive from an adult with an advanced solid tumor such as melanoma, head and neck, liver or kidney cancer. CDR3s include the opening cysteine and the closing phenylalanine or tryptophan. Fields, in order: clone size, D gene, J gene, CDR3 length, V gene, CDR3 DNA, CDR3 protein. A D gene is named only where the DNA matches it firmly. Some rows have no size entry. The others give once, few or many, or a class for an expanded clone.

-,TRBD2,TRBJ2-7,15,TRBV10-3,TGTGCCATCAGTGAGTCTCTACTAGCGGGGGTCGAGCAGTACTTC,CAISESLLAGVEQYF
few,TRBD2,TRBJ2-3,14,TRBV19,TGTGCCAGTGGAGGACGGGGGGGGGCAGATACGCAGTATTTT,CASGGRGGADTQYF
-,-,TRBJ1-6,14,TRBV2,TGTGCCAGCAGTGGAACAGGGTTTAGTTCACCCCTCCACTTT,CASSGTGFSSPLHF
few,-,TRBJ2-3,14,TRBV5-1,TGCGCCAGCAGCTTGGGGCTAGCCTCAGATACGCAGTATTTT,CASSLGLASDTQYF
medium-sized,-,TRBJ2-1,13,TRBV5-5,TGTGCCAGCAGCCCCCTGGGGTACAATGAGCAGTTCTTC,CASSPLGYNEQFF
-,TRBD1,TRBJ1-1,15,TRBV7-6,TGTGCCAGCAGCTCCCACAGGGGTTCGGGGACTGAAGCTTTCTTT,CASSSHRGSGTEAFF
-,-,TRBJ1-1,14,TRBV5-1,TGCGCCAGCAGCTTGCAACAGGGTAACACTGAAGCTTTCTTT,CASSLQQGNTEAFF
-,TRBD1,TRBJ1-4,14,TRBV6-6,TGTGCCAGCAGACGAACAGGGGCTACGACCCTACTGTTTTTT,CASRRTGATTLLFF
-,-,TRBJ2-3,15,TRBV6-5,TGTGCCAGCAGTTACGTAGGCATAAGCACAGATACGCAGTATTTT,CASSYVGISTDTQYF
-,-,TRBJ1-3,16,TRBV7-2,TGTGCCAGCAGCCTCCAGGGACTTCCCTCTGGAAACACCATATATTTT,CASSLQGLPSGNTIYF
once,-,TRBJ2-5,16,TRBV28,TGTGCCAGCAGTCTGGGGCTAGCCCGGGATTGGGAGACCCAGTACTTC,CASSLGLARDWETQYF
-,TRBD2,TRBJ2-3,16,TRBV2,TGTGCCAGTTGTGAAGGGACTAGCGGGGCCACAGATACGCAGTATTTT,CASCEGTSGATDTQYF
once,TRBD1,TRBJ2-2,15,TRBV2,TGTGCCAGCAGTGAACACAGGGGGCGGACCGGGGAGCTGTTTTTT,CASSEHRGRTGELFF
-,-,TRBJ2-7,14,TRBV5-6,TGTGCCAGCAGCACCGGGCTATCCCAAACCGAGCAGTACTTC,CASSTGLSQTEQYF
once,-,TRBJ1-2,13,TRBV6-1,TGTGCCAGCAGCCTGATGACAGTTTATGGCTACACCTTC,CASSLMTVYGYTF
-,-,TRBJ2-7,14,TRBV12-2,TGTGCAAGTCGTCCCGGGGGTCAGACGGAGGAGCAGTACTTC,CASRPGGQTEEQYF
-,TRBD2,TRBJ2-3,16,TRBV4-2,TGTGCCAGCAGTGCGGAACTAGCGGCGACCACAGATACGCAGTATTTT,CASSAELAATTDTQYF